The 5 T cell receptor beta chains below all came from one sample that was sequenced in a study of breast tumors, draining lymph nodes, adjacent tissues. TCRdb passed the multiplex PCR reads through MiXCR, listing each CDR3 protein once. The sample records 9,000 to 15,000 distinct CDR3 sequences, 30% to 45% being singletons. Sequences were obtained from breast tumor tissue. The receptor set was obtained from a female donor with breast cancer. Some clones in this sample may be carry-over from other donors' samples.

This rearrangement joins TRBV2 to TRBJ1-1; D perhaps matches TRBD1 (5 bases). CDR3 length equals 16 residues. V gave up 11 bases and J gave up 0 bases, with 22 bases separating them. Germline V gene data show CDR1 as SNHLY and CDR2 as FYNNEI. CDR3 sequence: CACTMTAPIMNTEAFF. CDR3 sequence (DNA): TGTGCCTGCACTATGACAGCGCCCATAATGAACACTGAAGCTTTCTTT.

This clonotype appeared many times. This chain links TRBV5-1 with TRBJ1-4; no definite D call. V dropped 4 bases and J dropped 2 bases, with 12 bases sitting between them. Germline-derived CDR1 and CDR2 are SGHRS and YFSETQ. The CDR3 sequence is 15 residues long. The CDR3 DNA sequence: TGCGCCAGCAGCACCGGGAGGGATACTAATGAAAAACTGTTTTTT. It specifies CASSTGRDTNEKLFF.

In this sample, this clonotype turned up many times. The CDR3 nucleotides read TGTGCCAGCAGCTTTACATATAGCAATCAGCCCCAGCATTTT. This translates into CASSFTYSNQPQHF. The chain employs TRBV7-9 and TRBJ1-5; no clear D. The V gene lost 3 bases and the J gene lost 0 bases, with 6 bases spanning the gap. Germline V lookup: CDR1 SEHNR, CDR2 FQNEAQ (reference sequence). The CDR3 runs to 14 residues. Together with reference TRBV7-9 and TRBJ1-5, the CDR3 gives the full variable domain: DTGVSQNPRHKITKRGQNVTFRCDPISEHNRLYWYRQTLGQGPEFLTYFQNEAQLEKSRLLSDRFSAERPKGSFSTLEIQRTEQGDSAMYLCASSFTYSNQPQHFGDGTRLSIL.

In its sample, this clonotype was seen a few times. V gene TRBV7-3 combines with J gene TRBJ2-1; 10 nucleotides align to TRBD2. CDR1 is SGHTA and CDR2 is FQGTGA in the germline V gene. CDR3 length: 15 amino acids. The trim removed 2 bases at V and 8 bases at J, leaving 6 bases unmatched. In nucleotides, the CDR3 is TGTGCCAGCAGCTTATCTAGCGGGGGCCGAGATGAGCAGTTCTTC. Encoded protein: CASSLSSGGRDEQFF. Variable domain in full (rest from reference TRBV7-3 and TRBJ2-1): GAGVSQTPSNKVTEKGKYVELRCDPISGHTALYWYRQSLGQGPEFLIYFQGTGAADDSGLPNDRFFAVRPEGSVSTLKIQRTERGDSAVYLCASSLSSGGRDEQFFGPGTRLTVL.

This clonotype was seen at least ten times. The chain carries TRBV7-3 and TRBJ2-3; 8 nucleotides align to TRBD2. CDR3 size: 14 residues. Looked up from germline, CDR1 is SGHTA and CDR2 is FQGTGA. V lost 2 bases and J lost 6; bases outside the gene matches: 4. The CDR3 region has the DNA TGTGCCAGCAGCTTACGGGGGGGGGGGGATACGCAGTATTTT. This translates into CASSLRGGGDTQYF.